The next 5 T cell receptor beta chains were all read from a single sample in a study of T cells after yellow fever vaccination. Via MiXCR, TCRdb re-called the 5' RACE reads, giving one row per CDR3 protein. The table includes about 300,000 distinct CDR3 sequences, around 6.8% detected once. The input for sequencing was PBMCs, taken more than 40 days after the first yellow fever vaccination. These receptors all stem from a man younger than 35 who received the YFV17D yellow fever vaccine.

In its sample, this clonotype was seen a few times. The chain couples TRBV12-3 or TRBV12-4 to TRBJ2-3; D is possibly TRBD2 (5 bases). V dropped 8 bases and J dropped 10 bases, with 16 bases sitting between them. The CDR3 is 12 residues long. The CDR3 sequence: CASVSGFESQYF. For the CDR3, the DNA is TGTGCCAGCGTCTCGGGGTTCGAGTCGCAGTATTTT.

There are a few counts of this clonotype. The rearrangement uses TRBV4-1 and TRBJ2-4; D may be TRBD2 (6 bases). In germline, CDR1 is MGHRA, CDR2 YSYEKL. CDR3 length: 15 amino acids. The V and J ends lost 3 bases and 8 bases respectively, with 17 bases between them. CDR3 sequence reads: CASSQLVRGEDIQYF. Here the CDR3 DNA reads TGCGCCAGCAGCCAGTTGGTGCGGGGCGAGGACATTCAGTACTTC.

This chain connects TRBV20-1 to TRBJ1-1; the D gene is possibly TRBD1 (5 bases). CDR3 length equals 12 residues. Germline assignment: CDR1 DFQATT and CDR2 SNEGSKA (reference sequence). Trimming left V 6 bases short and J 4 bases short, with 12 bases between. This CDR3 reads CSAPGDGTEAFF. Here the CDR3 DNA reads TGCAGTGCCCCTGGGGACGGCACTGAAGCTTTCTTT.

The chain joins TRBV6-2 or TRBV6-3 to TRBJ2-5; D is possibly TRBD2 (6 bases). The CDR3 runs 16 residues. CDR1 MNHEY and CDR2 SVGEGT come from the germline V gene. The V end was cut by 4 bases, the J end by 5 bases, with 20 bases between. The CDR3 spells CASSSRDSALRETQYF. The CDR3 nucleotides are TGTGCCAGCAGTTCTCGGGACTCCGCTCTTAGGGAGACCCAGTACTTC.

This clonotype came up a few times. The J gene is TRBJ1-2, the V gene TRBV6-5, with unresolved D. This CDR3 has 15 amino acids. Germline-derived CDR1 and CDR2 are MNHEY and SVGAGI. Trimming took off 2 bases at V and 6 bases at J, with 16 bases between the two ends. The CDR3 DNA sequence: TGTGCCAGCAGTTACCCGGCGTCGGGGTTTGATGGCTACACCTTC. Protein sequence: CASSYPASGFDGYTF.